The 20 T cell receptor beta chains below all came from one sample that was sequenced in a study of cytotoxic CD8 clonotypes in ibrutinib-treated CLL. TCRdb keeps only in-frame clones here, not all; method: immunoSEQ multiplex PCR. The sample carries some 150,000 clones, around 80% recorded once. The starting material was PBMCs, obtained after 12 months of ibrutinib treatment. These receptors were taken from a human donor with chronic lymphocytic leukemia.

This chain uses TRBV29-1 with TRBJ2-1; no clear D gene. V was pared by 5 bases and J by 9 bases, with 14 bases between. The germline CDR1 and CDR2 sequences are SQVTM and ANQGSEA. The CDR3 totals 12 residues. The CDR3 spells CSVLVLTTEQFF. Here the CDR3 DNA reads TGCAGCGTTTTGGTCCTAACCACTGAGCAGTTCTTC.

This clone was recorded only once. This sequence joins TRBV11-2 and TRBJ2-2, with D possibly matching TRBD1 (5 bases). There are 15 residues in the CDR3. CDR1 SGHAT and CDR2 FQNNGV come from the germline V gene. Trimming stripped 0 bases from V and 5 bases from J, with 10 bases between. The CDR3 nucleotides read TGTGCCAGCAGCTTAGATGGGGCAGTTACCGGGGAGCTGTTTTTT. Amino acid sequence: CASSLDGAVTGELFF. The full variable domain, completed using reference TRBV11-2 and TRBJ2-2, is EAGVAQSPRYKIIEKRQSVAFWCNPISGHATLYWYQQILGQGPKLLIQFQNNGVVDDSQLPKDRFSAERLKGVDSTLKIQPAKLEDSAVYLCASSLDGAVTGELFFGEGSRLTVL.

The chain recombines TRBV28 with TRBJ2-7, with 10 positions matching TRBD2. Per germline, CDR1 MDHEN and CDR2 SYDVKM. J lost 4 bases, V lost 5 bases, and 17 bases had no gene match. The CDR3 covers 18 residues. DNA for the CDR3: TGTGCCAGCAGTAACAGAGGTCGATTAGGACTAGCGGAATACGAGCAGTACTTC. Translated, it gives CASSNRGRLGLAEYEQYF.

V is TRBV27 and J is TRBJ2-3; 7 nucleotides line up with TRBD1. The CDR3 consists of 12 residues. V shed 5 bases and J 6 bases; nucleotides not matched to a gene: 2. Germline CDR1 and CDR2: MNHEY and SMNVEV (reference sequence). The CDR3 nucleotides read TGTGCCAGCAGTAACAGGGGTGATACGCAGTATTTT. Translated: CASSNRGDTQYF.

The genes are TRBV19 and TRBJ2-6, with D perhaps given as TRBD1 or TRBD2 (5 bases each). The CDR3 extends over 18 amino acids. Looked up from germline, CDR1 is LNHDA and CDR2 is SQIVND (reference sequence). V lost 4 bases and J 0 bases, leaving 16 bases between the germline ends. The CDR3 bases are TGTGCCAGTAGTACACCGGGACGCGTCTTCTCTGGGGCCAACGTCCTGACTTTC. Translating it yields CASSTPGRVFSGANVLTF.

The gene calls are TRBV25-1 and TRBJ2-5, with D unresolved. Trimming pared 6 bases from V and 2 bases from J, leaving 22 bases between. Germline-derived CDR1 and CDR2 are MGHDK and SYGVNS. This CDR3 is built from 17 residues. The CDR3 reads CASSGSTHPRRQETQYF. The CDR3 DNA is TGTGCCAGCAGCGGCTCCACGCATCCTAGAAGGCAAGAGACCCAGTACTTC.

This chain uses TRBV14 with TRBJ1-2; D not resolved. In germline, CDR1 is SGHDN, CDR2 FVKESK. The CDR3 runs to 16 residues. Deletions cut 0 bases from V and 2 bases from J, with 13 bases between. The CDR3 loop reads CASSQDPPTRNYGYTF. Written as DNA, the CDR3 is TGTGCCAGCAGCCAAGATCCTCCGACGAGGAACTATGGCTACACCTTC.

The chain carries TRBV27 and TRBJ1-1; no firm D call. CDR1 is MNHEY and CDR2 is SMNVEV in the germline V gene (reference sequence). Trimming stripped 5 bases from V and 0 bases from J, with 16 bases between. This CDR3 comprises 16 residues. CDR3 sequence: CASSLSQNTVNTEAFF. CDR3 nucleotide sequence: TGTGCCAGCAGTCTCAGCCAGAACACAGTGAACACTGAAGCTTTCTTT.

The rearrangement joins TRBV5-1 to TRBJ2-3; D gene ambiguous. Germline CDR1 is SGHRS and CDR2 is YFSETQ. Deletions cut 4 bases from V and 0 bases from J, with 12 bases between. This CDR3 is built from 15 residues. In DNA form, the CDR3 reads TGCGCCAGCAGCCCTAGGAGAAGTAGCACAGATACGCAGTATTTT. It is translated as CASSPRRSSTDTQYF. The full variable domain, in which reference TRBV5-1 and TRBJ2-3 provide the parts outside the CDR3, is KAGVTQTPRYLIKTRGQQVTLSCSPISGHRSVSWYQQTPGQGLQFLFEYFSETQRNKGNFPGRFSGRQFSNSRSEMNVSTLELGDSALYLCASSPRRSSTDTQYFGPGTRLTVL.

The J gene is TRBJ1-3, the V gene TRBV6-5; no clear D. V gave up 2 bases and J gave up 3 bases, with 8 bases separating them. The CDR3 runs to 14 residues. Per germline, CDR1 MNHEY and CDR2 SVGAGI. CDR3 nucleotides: TGTGCCAGCAGTTACGCAGGACGTGGAAACACCATATATTTT. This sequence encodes CASSYAGRGNTIYF.

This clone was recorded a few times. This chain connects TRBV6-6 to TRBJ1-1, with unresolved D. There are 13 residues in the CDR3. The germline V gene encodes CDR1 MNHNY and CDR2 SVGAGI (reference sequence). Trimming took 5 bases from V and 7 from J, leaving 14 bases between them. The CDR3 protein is CASSPRGRVEAFF. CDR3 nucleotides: TGTGCCAGCAGTCCACGAGGGAGGGTTGAAGCTTTCTTT.

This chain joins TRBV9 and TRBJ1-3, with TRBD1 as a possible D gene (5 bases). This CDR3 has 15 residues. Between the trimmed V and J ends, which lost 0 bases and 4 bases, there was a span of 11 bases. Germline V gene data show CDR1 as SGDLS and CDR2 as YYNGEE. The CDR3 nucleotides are TGTGCCAGCAGCGTAGCTCCGACAGCAGGAAACACCATATATTTT. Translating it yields CASSVAPTAGNTIYF.

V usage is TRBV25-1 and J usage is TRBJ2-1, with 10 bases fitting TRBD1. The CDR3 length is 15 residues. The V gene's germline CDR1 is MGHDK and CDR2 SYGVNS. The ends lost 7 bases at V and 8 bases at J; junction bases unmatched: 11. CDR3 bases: TGTGCCAGCAACGAAGCCGGGACAGGGGTACATGAGCAGTTCTTC. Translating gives CASNEAGTGVHEQFF.

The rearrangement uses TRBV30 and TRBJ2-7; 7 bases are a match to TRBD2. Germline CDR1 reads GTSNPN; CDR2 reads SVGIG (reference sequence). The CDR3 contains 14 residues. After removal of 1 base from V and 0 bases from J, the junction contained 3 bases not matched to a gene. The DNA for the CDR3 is TGTGCCTGGAGTGGCGGGAGCGGCTCCTACGAGCAGTACTTC. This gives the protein CAWSGGSGSYEQYF.

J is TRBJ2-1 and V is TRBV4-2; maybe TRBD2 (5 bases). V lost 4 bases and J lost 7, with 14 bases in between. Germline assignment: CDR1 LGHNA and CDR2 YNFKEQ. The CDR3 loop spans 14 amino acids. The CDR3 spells CASSRLAPSNEQFF. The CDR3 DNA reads TGTGCCAGCAGCCGTCTAGCTCCATCAAATGAGCAGTTCTTC.

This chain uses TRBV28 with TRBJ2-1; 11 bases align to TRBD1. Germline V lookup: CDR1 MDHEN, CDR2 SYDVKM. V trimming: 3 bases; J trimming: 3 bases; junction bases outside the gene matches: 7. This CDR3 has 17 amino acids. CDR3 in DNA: TGTGCCAGCAGTTTGTTCCAGGGACAGGGGGACTACAATGAGCAGTTCTTC. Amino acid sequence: CASSLFQGQGDYNEQFF.

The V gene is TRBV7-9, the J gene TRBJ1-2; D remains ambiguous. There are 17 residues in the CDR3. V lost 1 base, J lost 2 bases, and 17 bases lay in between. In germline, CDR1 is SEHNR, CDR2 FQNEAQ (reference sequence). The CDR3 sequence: CASSLGVFHTTNYGYTF. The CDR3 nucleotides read TGTGCCAGCAGCTTAGGCGTCTTTCACACGACGAACTATGGCTACACCTTC.

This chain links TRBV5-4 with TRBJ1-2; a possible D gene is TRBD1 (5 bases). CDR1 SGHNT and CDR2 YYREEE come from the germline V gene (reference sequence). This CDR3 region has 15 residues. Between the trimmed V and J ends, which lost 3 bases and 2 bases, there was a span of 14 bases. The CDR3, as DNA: TGTGCCAGCAGCTCGGGGGGTGGGTCCAACTATGGCTACACCTTC. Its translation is CASSSGGGSNYGYTF.

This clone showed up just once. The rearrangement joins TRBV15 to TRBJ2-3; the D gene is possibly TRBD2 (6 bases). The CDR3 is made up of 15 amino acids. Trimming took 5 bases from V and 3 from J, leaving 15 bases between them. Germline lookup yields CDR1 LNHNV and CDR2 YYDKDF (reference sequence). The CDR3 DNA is TGTGCCACCAGCGGCGGACTAAAAGGAACAGATACGCAGTATTTT. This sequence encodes CATSGGLKGTDTQYF.

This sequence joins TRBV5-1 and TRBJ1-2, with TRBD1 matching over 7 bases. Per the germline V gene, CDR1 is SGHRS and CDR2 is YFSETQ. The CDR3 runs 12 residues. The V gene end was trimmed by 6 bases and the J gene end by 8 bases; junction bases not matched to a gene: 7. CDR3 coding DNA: TGCGCCAGCACACGACAGGGAACGGGCTACACCTTC. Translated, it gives CASTRQGTGYTF.